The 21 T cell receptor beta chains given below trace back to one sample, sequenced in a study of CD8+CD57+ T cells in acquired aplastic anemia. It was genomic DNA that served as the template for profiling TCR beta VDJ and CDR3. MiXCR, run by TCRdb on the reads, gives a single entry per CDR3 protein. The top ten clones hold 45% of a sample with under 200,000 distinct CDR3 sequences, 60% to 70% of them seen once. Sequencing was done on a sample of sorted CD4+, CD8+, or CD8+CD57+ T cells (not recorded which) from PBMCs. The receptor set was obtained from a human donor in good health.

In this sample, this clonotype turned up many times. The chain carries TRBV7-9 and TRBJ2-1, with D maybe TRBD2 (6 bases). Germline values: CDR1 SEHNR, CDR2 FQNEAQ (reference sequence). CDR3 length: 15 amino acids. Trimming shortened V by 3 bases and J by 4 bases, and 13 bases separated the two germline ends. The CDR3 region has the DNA TGTGCCAGCAGCTTCCCGTCGACTAGTTACAATGAGCAGTTCTTC. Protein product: CASSFPSTSYNEQFF.

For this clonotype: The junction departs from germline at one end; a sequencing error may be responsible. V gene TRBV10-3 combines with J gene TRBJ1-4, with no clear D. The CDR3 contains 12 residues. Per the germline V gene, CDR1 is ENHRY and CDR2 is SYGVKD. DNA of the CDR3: TGTGCCATTAGTGAGGACAATGAAAAACTGTTTTTT. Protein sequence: CAISEDNEKLFF.

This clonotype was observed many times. The CDR3 region is CATSDQTQGRSGELFF. The CDR3 DNA reads TGTGCCACCAGTGACCAGACACAGGGGAGATCCGGGGAGCTGTTTTTT. The V gene is TRBV24-1, the J gene TRBJ2-2; 7 nucleotides line up with TRBD1. Trimming at V came to 4 bases and at J to 6 bases, leaving 10 bases not matched to a gene. CDR3 length equals 16 residues. Germline V gene sequence: CDR1 KGHDR, CDR2 SFDVKD.

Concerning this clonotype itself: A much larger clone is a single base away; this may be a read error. The CDR3 loop is CASSPGPWDEQYF. DNA for the CDR3: TGTGCCAGCAGTCCGGGACCTTGGGACGAGCAGTACTTC. The chain joins TRBV27 to TRBJ2-7; D tentatively reads TRBD1 or TRBD2 (5 bases each). The CDR3 sequence is 13 residues long. With 5 bases removed from V and 5 bases from J, the gap between germline ends came to 13 bases. Per the germline V gene, CDR1 is MNHEY and CDR2 is SMNVEV (reference sequence).

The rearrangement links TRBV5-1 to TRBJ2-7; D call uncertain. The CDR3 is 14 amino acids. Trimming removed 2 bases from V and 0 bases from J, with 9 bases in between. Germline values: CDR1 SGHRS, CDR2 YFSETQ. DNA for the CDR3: TGCGCCAGCAGCTTCGATGCGGTCTCCTACGAGCAGTACTTC. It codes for CASSFDAVSYEQYF.

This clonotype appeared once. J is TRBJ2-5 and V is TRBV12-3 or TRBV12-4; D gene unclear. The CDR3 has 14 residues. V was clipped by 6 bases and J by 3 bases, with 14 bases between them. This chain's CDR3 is CASSIVGNKETQYF. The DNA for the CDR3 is TGTGCCAGCAGCATAGTAGGGAATAAAGAGACCCAGTACTTC.

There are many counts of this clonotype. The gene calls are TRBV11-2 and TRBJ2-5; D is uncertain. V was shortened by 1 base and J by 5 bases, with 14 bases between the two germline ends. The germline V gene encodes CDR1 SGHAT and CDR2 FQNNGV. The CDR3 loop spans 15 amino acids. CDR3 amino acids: CASSLVISGWETQYF. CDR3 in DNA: TGTGCCAGCAGCTTAGTGATTTCGGGTTGGGAGACCCAGTACTTC.

This CDR3 is CAISDRANTDTQYF. The CDR3 region has the DNA TGTGCCATCAGTGATCGAGCCAACACAGATACGCAGTATTTT. This chain links TRBV10-3 with TRBJ2-3; D is uncertain. Trimming cost V 3 bases and J 2 bases, with 9 bases left between them. This CDR3 is built from 14 residues. The germline V gene has CDR1 ENHRY and CDR2 SYGVKD.

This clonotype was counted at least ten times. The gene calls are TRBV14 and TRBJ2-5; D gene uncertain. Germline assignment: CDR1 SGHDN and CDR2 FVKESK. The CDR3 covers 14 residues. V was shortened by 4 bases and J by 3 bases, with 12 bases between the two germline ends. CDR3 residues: CASSPGRWEETQYF. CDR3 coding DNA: TGTGCCAGCAGCCCAGGACGGTGGGAAGAGACCCAGTACTTC.

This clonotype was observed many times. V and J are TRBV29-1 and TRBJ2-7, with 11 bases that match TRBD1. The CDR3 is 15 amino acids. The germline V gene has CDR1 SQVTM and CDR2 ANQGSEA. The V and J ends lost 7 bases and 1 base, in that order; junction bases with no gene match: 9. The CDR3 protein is CSALGQGAGSYEQYF. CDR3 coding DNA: TGCAGCGCCTTAGGACAGGGGGCGGGGTCCTACGAGCAGTACTTC.

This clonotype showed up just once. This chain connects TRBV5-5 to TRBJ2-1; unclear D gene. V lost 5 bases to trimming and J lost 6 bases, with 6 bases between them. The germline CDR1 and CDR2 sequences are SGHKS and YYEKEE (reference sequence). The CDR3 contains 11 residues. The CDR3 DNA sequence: TGTGCCAGCAGTAAGGTCAATGAGCAGTTCTTC. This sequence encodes CASSKVNEQFF.

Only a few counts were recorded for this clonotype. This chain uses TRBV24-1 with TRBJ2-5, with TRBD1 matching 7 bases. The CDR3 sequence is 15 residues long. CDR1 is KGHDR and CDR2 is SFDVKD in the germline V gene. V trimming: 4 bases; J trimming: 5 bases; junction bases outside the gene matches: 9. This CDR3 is CATSELTGVRETQYF. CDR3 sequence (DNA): TGTGCCACCAGTGAGCTAACAGGGGTTAGGGAGACCCAGTACTTC.

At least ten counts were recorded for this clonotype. CDR3 sequence (DNA): TGTGCCATCAGTGAGGAACTACCCTACGAGCAGTACTTC. Translating gives CAISEELPYEQYF. This chain links TRBV10-3 with TRBJ2-7; D call uncertain. V lost 2 bases to trimming and J lost 2 bases, with 7 bases between them. The CDR3 has 13 residues. The germline V gene encodes CDR1 ENHRY and CDR2 SYGVKD.

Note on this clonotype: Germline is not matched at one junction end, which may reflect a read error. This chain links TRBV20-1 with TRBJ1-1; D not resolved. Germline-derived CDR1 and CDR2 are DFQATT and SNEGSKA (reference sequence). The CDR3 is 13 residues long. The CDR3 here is CSARDSSNTEASF. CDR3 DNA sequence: TGCAGTGCTAGAGATAGTTCGAACACTGAAGCTTCCTTT.

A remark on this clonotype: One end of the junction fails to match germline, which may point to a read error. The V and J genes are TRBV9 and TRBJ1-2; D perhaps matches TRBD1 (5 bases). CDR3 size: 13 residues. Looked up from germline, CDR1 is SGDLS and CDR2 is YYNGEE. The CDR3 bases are TGTACCAGCAGCGTCTGTCAGGGCGAAGGCTACACCTTC. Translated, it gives CTSSVCQGEGYTF.

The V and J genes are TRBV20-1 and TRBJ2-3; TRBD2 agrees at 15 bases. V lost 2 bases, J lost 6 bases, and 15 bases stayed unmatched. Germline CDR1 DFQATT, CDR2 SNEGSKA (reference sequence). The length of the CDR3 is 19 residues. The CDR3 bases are TGCAGTGCTAGATCGTACGGGGCCGGACTAGCGGGAGGGGTGGATACGCAGTATTTT. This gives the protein CSARSYGAGLAGGVDTQYF.

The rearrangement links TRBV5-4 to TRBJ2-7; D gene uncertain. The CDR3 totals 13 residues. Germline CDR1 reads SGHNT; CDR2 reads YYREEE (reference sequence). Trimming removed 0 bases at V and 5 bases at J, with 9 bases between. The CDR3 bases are TGTGCCAGCAGCTTGGTTGGGAACGACGAGCAGTACTTC. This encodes CASSLVGNDEQYF.

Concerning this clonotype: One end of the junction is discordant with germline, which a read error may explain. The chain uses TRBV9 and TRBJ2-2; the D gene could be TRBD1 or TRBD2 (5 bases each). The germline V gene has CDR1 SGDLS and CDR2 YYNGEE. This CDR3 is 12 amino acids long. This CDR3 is CASSADTGELLF. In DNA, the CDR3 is TGTGCCAGCAGCGCGGACACCGGGGAGCTGCTTTTT.

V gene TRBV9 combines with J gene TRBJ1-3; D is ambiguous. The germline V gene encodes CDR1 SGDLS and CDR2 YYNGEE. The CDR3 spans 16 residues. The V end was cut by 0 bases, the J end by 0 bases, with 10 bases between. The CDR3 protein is CASSVASGRSGNTIYF. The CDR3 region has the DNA TGTGCCAGCAGCGTAGCGTCAGGCCGCTCTGGAAACACCATATATTTT.

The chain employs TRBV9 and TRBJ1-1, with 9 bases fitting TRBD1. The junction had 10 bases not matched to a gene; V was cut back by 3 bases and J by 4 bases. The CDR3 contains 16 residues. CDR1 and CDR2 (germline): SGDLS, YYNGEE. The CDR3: CASSGRDRVTTTEAFF. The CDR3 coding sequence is TGTGCCAGCAGCGGCCGGGACAGGGTTACTACCACTGAAGCTTTCTTT. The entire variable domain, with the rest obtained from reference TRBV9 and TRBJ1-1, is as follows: DSGVTQTPKHLITATGQRVTLRCSPRSGDLSVYWYQQSLDQGLQFLIQYYNGEERAKGNILERFSAQQFPDLHSELNLSSLELGDSALYFCASSGRDRVTTTEAFFGQGTRLTVV.

The CDR3 nucleotides are TGTGCCAGCAGTTTCCAGGGAATCAATGAGCAGTTCTTC. The encoded protein is CASSFQGINEQFF. The chain links TRBV28 to TRBJ2-1; D possibly corresponds to TRBD1 (5 bases). Germline-derived CDR1 and CDR2 are MDHEN and SYDVKM. V gave up 3 bases and J gave up 6 bases, with 9 bases separating them. The CDR3 length is 13 residues.